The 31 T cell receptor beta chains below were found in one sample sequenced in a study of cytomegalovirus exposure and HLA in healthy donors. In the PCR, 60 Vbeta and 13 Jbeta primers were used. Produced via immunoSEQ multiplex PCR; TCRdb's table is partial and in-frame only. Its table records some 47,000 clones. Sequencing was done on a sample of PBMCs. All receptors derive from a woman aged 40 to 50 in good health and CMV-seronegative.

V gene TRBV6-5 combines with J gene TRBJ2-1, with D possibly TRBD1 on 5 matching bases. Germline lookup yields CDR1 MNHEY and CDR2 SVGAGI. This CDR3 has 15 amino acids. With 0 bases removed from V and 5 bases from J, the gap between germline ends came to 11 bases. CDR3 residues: CASSYSGDRDNEQFF. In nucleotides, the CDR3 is TGTGCCAGCAGTTACTCAGGGGATCGAGACAATGAGCAGTTCTTC.

The CDR3 sequence is CASSPPRKVPYGYTF. The CDR3 DNA sequence: TGTGCCAGCAGCCCACCCAGGAAGGTCCCCTATGGCTACACCTTC. The rearrangement joins TRBV14 to TRBJ1-2, with no clear D. Germline values: CDR1 SGHDN, CDR2 FVKESK. There are 15 residues in the CDR3. Trimming removed 4 bases from V and 4 bases from J, with 16 bases in between.

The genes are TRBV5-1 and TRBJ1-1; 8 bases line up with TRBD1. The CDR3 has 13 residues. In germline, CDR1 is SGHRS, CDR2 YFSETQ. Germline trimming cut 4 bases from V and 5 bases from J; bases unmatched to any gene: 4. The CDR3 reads CASSPTGDTEAFF. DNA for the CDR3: TGCGCCAGCAGCCCGACAGGGGATACTGAAGCTTTCTTT.

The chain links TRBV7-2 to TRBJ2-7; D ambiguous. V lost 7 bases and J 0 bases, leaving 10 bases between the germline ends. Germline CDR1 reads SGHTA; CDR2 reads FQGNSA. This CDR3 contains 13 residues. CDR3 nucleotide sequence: TGTGCCAGCACCACCGGTGACTCCTACGAGCAGTACTTC. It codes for CASTTGDSYEQYF.

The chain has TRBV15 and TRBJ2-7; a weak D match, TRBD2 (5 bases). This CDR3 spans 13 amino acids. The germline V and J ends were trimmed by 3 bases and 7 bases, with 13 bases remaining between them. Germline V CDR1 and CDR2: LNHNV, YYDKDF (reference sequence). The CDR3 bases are TGTGCCACCAGCAGGGCGAGCGGCATAGAGCAGTACTTC. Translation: CATSRASGIEQYF.

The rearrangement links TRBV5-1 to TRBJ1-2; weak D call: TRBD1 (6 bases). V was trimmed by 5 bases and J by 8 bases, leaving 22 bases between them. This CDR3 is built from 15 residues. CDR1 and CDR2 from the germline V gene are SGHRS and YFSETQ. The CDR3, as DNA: TGCGCCAGCAGTCCCGGTAGTGTGGGGGCAAGGGGCTACACCTTC. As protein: CASSPGSVGARGYTF.

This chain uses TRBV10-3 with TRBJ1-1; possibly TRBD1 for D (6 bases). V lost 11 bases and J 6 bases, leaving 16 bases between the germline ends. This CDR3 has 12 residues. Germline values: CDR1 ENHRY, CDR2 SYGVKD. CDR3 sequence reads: CASRAGGPEAFF. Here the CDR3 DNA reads TGTGCCTCCCGCGCGGGGGGCCCTGAAGCTTTCTTT.

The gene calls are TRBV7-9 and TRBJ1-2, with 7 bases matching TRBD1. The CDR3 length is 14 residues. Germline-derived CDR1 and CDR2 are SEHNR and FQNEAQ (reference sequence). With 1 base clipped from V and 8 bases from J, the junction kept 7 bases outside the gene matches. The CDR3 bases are TGTGCCAGCAGCTTAGGAGACAGGGCGTGGGGCTACACCTTC. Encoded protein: CASSLGDRAWGYTF.

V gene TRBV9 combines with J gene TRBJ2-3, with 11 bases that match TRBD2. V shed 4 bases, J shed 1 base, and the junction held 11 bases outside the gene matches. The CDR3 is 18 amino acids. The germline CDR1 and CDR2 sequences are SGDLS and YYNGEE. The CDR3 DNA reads TGTGCCAGCAGCTTTCTAGCGGGAGGCCTTGGGGGCACAGATACGCAGTATTTT. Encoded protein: CASSFLAGGLGGTDTQYF.

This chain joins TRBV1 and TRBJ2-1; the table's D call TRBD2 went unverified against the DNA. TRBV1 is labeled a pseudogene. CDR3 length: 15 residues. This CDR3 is CTSSQVGTSRHEQFF. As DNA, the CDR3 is TGCACCAGCAGCCAAGTCGGGACTAGCCGACATGAGCAGTTCTTC.

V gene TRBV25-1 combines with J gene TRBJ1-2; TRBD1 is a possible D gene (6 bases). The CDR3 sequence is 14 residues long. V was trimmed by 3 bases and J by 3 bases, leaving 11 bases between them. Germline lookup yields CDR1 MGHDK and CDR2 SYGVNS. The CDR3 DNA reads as TGTGCCAGCAGTGATCCGCAGGGGTACTATGGCTACACCTTC. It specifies CASSDPQGYYGYTF.

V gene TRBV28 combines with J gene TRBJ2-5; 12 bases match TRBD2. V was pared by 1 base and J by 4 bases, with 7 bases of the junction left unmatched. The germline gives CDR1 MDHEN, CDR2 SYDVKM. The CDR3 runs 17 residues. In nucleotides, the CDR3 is TGTGCCAGCAGTTTATTGGGGGCTAGCGGGAGGGGAGAGACCCAGTACTTC. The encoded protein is CASSLLGASGRGETQYF.

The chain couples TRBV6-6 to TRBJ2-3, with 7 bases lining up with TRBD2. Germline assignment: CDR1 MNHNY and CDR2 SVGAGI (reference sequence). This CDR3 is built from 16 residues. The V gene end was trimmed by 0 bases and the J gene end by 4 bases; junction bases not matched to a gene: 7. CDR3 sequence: CASSYSGLSNPDTQYF. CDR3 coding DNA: TGTGCCAGCAGTTACTCGGGACTATCTAACCCAGATACGCAGTATTTT.

This CDR3 reads CASSQDAGSGANVLTF. DNA of the CDR3: TGCGCCAGCAGCCAAGATGCGGGTTCTGGGGCCAACGTCCTGACTTTC. The chain has TRBV4-3 and TRBJ2-6; tentative D call: TRBD2 (5 bases). Germline V lookup: CDR1 LGHNA, CDR2 YSLEER. Trimming left V 0 bases short and J 1 base short, with 7 bases between. CDR3 length equals 16 residues.

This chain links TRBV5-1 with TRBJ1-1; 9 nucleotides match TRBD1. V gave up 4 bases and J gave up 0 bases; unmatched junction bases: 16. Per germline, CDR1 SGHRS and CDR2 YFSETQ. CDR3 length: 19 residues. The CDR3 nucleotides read TGCGCCAGCAGCCGCGGTGGAGCGGGACAGGGTGGTATGAACACTGAAGCTTTCTTT. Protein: CASSRGGAGQGGMNTEAFF.

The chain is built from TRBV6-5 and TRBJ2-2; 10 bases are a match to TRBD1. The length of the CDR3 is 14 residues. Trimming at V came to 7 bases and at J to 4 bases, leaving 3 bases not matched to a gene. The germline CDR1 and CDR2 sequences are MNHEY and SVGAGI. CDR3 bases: TGTGCCAGCACCGACAGGGGGCGCACCGGGGAGCTGTTTTTT. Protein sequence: CASTDRGRTGELFF.

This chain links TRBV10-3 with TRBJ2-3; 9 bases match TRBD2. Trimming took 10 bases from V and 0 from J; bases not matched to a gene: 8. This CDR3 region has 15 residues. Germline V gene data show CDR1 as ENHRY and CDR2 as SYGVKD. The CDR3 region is CATGLAGLSTDTQYF. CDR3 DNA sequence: TGTGCCACCGGCCTAGCGGGATTAAGCACAGATACGCAGTATTTT.

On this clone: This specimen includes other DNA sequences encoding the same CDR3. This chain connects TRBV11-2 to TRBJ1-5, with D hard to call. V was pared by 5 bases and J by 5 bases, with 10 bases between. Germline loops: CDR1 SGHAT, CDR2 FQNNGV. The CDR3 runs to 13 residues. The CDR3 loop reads CASSANRDQPQHF. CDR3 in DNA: TGTGCCAGCAGCGCCAATCGGGATCAGCCCCAGCATTTT.

CDR3 protein: CASSYGGTNTEAFF. In DNA, the CDR3 is TGTGCCAGCAGTTACGGGGGGACGAACACTGAAGCTTTCTTT. The chain carries TRBV6-5 and TRBJ1-1; tentatively, D is TRBD1 (5 bases). The V end lost 2 bases, the J end lost 1 base, and 8 bases lay between the germline ends. Germline V lookup: CDR1 MNHEY, CDR2 SVGAGI. This CDR3 comprises 14 residues.

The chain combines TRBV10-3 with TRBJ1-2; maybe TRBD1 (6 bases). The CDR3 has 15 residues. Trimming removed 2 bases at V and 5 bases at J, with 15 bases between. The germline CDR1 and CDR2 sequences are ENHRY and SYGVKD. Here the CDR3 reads CAISEKTGTGYGYTF. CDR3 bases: TGTGCCATCAGTGAGAAGACAGGCACCGGGTATGGCTACACCTTC.

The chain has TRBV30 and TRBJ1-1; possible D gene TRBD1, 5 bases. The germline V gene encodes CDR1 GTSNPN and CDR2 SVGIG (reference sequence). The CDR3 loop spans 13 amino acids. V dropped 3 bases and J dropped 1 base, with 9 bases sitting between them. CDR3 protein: CAWRRQTNTEAFF. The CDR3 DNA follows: TGTGCCTGGAGGCGACAGACGAACACTGAAGCTTTCTTT.

CDR3 loop: CASSLNRGHDSPLHF. CDR3 DNA: TGTGCCAGCAGCTTGAACAGGGGGCATGACTCACCCCTCCACTTT. The chain has TRBV5-4 and TRBJ1-6; 9 nucleotides align to TRBD1. V was clipped by 1 base and J by 10 bases; unmatched bases: 6. Germline values: CDR1 SGHNT, CDR2 YYREEE (reference sequence). The CDR3 consists of 15 residues.

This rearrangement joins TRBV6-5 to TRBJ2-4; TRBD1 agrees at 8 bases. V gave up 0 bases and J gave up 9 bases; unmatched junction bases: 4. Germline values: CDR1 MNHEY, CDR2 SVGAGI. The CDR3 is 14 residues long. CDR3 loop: CASSYSRGLGIQYF. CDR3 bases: TGTGCCAGCAGTTACTCCAGGGGGCTGGGCATTCAGTACTTC.

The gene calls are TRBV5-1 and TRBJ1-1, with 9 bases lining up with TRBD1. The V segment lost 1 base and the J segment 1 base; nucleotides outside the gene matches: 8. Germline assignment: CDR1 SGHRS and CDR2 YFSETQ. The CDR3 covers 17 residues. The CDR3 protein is CASSLTPPGQGNTEAFF. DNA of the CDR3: TGCGCCAGCAGCTTGACCCCACCGGGACAGGGGAACACTGAAGCTTTCTTT.

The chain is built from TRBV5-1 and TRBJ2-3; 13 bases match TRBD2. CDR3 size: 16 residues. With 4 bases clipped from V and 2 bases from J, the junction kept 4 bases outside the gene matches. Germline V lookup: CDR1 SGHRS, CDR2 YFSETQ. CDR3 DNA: TGCGCCAGCAGCCCAGGGACTAGCGGGAACACAGATACGCAGTATTTT. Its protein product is CASSPGTSGNTDTQYF.

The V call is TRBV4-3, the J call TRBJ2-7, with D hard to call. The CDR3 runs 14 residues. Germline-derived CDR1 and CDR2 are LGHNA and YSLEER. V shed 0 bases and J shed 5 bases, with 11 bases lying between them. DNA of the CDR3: TGCGCCAGCAGCCAAGAGGGTCGCGAGGACGAGCAGTACTTC. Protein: CASSQEGREDEQYF.

The CDR3 spells CASTSGRVEQFF. The CDR3 nucleotides are TGTGCCAGTACCTCCGGTCGGGTTGAGCAGTTCTTC. The chain joins TRBV19 to TRBJ2-1; the D is unclear. The CDR3 extends over 12 amino acids. Germline assignment: CDR1 LNHDA and CDR2 SQIVND (reference sequence). The V end was cut by 7 bases, the J end by 9 bases, with 13 bases between.

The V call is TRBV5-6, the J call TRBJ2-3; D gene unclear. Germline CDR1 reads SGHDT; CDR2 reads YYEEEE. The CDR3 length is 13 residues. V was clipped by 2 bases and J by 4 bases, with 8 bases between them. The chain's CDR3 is CASSLHMADTQYF. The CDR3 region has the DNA TGTGCCAGCAGCTTACACATGGCAGATACGCAGTATTTT.

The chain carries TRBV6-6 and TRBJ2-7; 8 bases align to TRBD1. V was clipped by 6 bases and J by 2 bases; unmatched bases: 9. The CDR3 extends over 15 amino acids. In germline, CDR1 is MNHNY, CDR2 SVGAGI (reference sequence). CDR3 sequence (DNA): TGTGCCAGCAGATCAGGACAGGGCTACGCCTACGAGCAGTACTTC. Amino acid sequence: CASRSGQGYAYEQYF.

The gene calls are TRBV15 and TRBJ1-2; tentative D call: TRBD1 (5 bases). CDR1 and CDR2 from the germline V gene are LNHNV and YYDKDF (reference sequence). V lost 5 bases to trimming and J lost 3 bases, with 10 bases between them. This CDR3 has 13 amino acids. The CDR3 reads CATSGTRDYGYTF. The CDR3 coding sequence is TGTGCCACCAGCGGGACTAGGGACTATGGCTACACCTTC.

CDR3 in amino acids: CASSPAGRSTDTQYF. CDR3 coding DNA: TGCGCCAGCAGCCCAGCGGGCCGATCCACAGATACGCAGTATTTT. V gene TRBV5-1 combines with J gene TRBJ2-3; maybe TRBD2 (6 bases). Trimming took off 4 bases at V and 2 bases at J, with 14 bases between the two ends. CDR3 length: 15 residues. Germline CDR1 SGHRS, CDR2 YFSETQ. Using reference TRBV5-1 and TRBJ2-3 for the parts outside the CDR3, the full variable domain is KAGVTQTPRYLIKTRGQQVTLSCSPISGHRSVSWYQQTPGQGLQFLFEYFSETQRNKGNFPGRFSGRQFSNSRSEMNVSTLELGDSALYLCASSPAGRSTDTQYFGPGTRLTVL.